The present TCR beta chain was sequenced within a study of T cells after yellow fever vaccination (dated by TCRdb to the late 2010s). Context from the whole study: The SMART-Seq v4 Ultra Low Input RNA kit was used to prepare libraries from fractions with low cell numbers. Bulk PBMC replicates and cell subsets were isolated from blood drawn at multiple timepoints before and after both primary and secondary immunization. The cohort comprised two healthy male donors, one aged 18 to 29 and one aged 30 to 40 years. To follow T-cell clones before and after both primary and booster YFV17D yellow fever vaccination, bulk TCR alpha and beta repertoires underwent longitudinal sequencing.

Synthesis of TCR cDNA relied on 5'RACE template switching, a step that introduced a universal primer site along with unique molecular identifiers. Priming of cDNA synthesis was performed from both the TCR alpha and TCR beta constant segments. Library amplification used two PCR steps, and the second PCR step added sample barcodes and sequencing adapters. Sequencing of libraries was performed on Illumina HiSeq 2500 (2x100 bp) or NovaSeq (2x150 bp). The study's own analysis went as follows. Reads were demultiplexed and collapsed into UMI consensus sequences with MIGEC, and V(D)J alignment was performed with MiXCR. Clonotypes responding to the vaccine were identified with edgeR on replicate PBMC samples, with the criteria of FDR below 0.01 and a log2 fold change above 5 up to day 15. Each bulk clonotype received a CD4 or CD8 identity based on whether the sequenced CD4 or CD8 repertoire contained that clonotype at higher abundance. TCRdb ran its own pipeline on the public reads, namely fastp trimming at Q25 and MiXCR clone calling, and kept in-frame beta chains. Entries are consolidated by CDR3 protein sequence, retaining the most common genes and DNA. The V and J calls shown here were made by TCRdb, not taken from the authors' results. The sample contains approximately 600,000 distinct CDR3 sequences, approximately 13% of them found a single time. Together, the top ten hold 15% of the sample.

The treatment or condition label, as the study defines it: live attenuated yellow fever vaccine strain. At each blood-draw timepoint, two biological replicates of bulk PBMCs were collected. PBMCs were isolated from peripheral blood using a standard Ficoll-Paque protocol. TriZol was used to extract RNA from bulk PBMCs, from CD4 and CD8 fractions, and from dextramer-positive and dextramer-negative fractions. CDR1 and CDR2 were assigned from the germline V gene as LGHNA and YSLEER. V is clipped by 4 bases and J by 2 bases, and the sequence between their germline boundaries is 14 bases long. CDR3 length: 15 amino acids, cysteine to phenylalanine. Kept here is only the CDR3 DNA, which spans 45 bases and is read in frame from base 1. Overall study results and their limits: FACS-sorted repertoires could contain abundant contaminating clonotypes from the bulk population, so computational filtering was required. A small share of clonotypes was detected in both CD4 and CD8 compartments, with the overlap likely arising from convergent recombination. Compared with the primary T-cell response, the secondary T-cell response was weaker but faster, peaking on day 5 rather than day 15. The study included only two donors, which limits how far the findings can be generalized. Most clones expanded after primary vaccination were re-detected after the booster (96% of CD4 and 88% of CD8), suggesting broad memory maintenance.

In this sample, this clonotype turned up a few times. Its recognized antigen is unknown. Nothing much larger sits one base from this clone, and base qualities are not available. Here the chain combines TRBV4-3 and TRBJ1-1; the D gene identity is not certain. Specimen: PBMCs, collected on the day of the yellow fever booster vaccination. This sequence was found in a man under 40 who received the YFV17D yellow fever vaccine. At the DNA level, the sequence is TGCGCCAGCAGCCTTTCTTACAGCGATAACACTGAAGCTTTCTTT. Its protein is CASSLSYSDNTEAFF.